This T cell receptor (beta chain) was obtained from a study of blood T cell repertoires in COVID-19. Whole-study context: Acute and convalescent COVID-19 specimens originated in the United States, Italy and Spain. The cDNA or gDNA used as material had been derived from T cells, B-cell-depleted T cells, or PBMCs.

As processed by the authors: Amplification with reference gene primers provided the estimates of nucleated cell counts. TCRdb's table, derived via immunoSEQ multiplex PCR, lists solely in-frame clones and lacks some. That table supplies the V and J calls and clone size; D and trimming were determined from the DNA. The sample has under 150,000 clones; more than 70% are singletons. CDR1 is KGHSH and CDR2 is LQKENI in the germline V gene. Trimming cost V 4 bases and J 2 bases, with 11 bases left between them. The CDR3 length is 15 residues. The receptor's source is a man aged 35 to 55 with acute COVID-19. The chain links TRBV18 to TRBJ1-4; possibly TRBD1 for D (6 bases). The sequenced sample consisted of PBMCs or T cells enriched from blood (not recorded which). In DNA form, the CDR3 reads TGTGCCAGCTCACAACTTCAGGGGACTAATGAAAAACTGTTTTTT. Its translation: CASSQLQGTNEKLFF.